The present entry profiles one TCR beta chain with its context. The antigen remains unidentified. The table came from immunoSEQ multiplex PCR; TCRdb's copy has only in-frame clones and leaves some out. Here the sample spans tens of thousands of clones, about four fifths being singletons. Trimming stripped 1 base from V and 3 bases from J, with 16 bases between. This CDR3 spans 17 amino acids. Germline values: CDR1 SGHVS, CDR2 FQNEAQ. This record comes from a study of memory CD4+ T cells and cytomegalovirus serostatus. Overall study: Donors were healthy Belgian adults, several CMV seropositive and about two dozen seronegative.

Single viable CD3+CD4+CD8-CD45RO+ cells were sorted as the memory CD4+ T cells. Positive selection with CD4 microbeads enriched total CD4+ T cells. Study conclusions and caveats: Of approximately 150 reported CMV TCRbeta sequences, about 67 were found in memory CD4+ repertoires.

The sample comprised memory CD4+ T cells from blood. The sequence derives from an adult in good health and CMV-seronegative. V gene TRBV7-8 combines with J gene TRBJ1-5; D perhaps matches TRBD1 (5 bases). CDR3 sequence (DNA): TGTGCCAGCAGCTTAGGATATCGGGGGAAGATCAATCAGCCCCAGCATTTT. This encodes CASSLGYRGKINQPQHF.